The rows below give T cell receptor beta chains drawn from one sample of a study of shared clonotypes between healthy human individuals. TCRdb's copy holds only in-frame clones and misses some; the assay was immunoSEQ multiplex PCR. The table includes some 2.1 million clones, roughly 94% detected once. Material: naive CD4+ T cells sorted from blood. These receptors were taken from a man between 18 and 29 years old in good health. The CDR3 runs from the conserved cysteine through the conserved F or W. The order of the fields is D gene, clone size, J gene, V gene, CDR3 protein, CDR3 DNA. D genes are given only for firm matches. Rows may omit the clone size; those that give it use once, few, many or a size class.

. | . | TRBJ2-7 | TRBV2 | CASSTSYEQYF | TGTGCCAGCTCTACGAGCTACGAGCAGTACTTC
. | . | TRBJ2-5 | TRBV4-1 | CASRLGGKGQETQYF | TGCGCCAGCAGACTCGGGGGAAAGGGCCAAGAGACCCAGTACTTC
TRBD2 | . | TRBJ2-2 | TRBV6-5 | CASSRLADRGGELFF | TGTGCCAGCAGCCGACTAGCGGATCGTGGCGGGGAGCTGTTTTTT
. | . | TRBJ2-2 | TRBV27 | CASRERNTGELFF | TGTGCCAGCAGGGAACGGAACACCGGGGAGCTGTTTTTT
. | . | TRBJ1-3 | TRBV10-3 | CAIAKIPLEDTIYF | TGTGCCATCGCGAAGATCCCTCTGGAAGACACCATATATTTT
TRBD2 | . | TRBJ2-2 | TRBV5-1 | CASSLTSGRASAGELFF | TGCGCCAGCAGCTTGACTAGCGGGAGGGCTAGTGCCGGGGAGCTGTTTTTT
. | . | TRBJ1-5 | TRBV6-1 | CASTQGGGHQPQHF | TGTGCCAGCACTCAAGGGGGGGGCCATCAGCCCCAGCATTTT
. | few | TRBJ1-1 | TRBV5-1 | CASSLDRANTEAFF | TGCGCCAGCAGCTTGGACAGGGCGAACACTGAAGCTTTCTTT
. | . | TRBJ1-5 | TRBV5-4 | CASSSQGNHQPQHF | TGTGCCAGCAGCTCTCAGGGAAACCATCAGCCCCAGCATTTT
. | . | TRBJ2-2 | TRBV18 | CASSLKAGTTNTGELFF | TGTGCCAGCTCACTAAAAGCCGGGACGACGAACACCGGGGAGCTGTTTTTT
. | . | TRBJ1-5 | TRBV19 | CASSSIGGGQQPQHF | TGTGCCAGTAGCTCAATTGGGGGAGGACAGCAGCCCCAGCATTTT
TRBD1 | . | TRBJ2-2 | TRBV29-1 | CSVGTGNTGELFF | TGCAGCGTGGGGACAGGGAACACCGGGGAGCTGTTTTTT
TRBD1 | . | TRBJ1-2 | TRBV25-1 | CASSEGSGGVYGYTF | TGTGCCAGCAGTGAAGGATCAGGGGGCGTGTATGGCTACACCTTC
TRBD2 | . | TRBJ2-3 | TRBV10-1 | CARWLTSGYGDTQYF | TGCGCCAGGTGGTTGACTAGCGGGTACGGGGATACGCAGTATTTT
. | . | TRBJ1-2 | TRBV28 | CASRPGRLPNYGYTF | TGTGCCAGCAGGCCGGGACGGCTCCCTAACTATGGCTACACCTTC
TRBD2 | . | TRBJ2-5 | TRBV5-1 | CASSVSGAIGETQYF | TGCGCCAGCAGCGTTAGCGGGGCCATCGGGGAGACCCAGTACTTC
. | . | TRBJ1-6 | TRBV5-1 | CASSLGGMDSPLHF | TGCGCCAGCAGCTTGGGGGGCATGGATTCACCCCTCCACTTT
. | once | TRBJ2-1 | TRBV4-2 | CASSHPGVQLYNEQFF | TGTGCCAGCAGCCACCCAGGGGTTCAACTCTACAATGAGCAGTTCTTC
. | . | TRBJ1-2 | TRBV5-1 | CASSLGWTANYGYTF | TGCGCCAGCAGCTTGGGTTGGACCGCGAACTATGGCTACACCTTC